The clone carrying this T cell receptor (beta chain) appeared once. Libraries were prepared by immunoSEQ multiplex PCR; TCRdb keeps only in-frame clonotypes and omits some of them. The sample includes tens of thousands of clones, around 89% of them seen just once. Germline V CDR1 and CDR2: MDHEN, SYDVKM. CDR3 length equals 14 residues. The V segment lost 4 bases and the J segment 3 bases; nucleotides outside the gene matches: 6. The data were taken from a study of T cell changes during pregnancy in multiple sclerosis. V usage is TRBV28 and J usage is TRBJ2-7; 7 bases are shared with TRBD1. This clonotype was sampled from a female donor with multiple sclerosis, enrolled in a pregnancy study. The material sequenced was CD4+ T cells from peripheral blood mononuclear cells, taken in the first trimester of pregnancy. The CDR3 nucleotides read TGTGCCAGCAGTTCTTTGGACAGGTACTACGAGCAGTACTTC. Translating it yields CASSSLDRYYEQYF.